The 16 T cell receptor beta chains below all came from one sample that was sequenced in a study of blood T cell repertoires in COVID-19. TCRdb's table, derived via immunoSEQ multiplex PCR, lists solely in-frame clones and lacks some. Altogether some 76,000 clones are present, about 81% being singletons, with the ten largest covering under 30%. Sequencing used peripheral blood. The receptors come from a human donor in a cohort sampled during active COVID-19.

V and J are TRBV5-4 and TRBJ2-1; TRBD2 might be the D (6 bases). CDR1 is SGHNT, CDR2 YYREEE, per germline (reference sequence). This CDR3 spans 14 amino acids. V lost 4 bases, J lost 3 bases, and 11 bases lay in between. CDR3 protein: CASSPGTDYNEQFF. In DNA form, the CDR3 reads TGTGCCAGCAGCCCCGGGACTGACTACAATGAGCAGTTCTTC.

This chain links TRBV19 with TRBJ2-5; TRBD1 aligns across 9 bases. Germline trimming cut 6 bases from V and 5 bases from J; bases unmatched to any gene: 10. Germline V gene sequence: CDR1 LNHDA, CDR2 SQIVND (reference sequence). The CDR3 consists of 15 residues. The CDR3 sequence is CASSLQGQGRETQYF. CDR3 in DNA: TGTGCCAGTAGCTTGCAGGGACAGGGCCGGGAGACCCAGTACTTC.

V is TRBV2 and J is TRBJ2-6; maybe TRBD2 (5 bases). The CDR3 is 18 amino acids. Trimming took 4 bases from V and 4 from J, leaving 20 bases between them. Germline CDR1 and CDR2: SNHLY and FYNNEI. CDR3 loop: CASSGETDAQTGANVLTF. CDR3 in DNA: TGTGCCAGCAGTGGGGAGACGGACGCTCAGACCGGGGCCAACGTCCTGACTTTC. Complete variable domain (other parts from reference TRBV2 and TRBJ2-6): EPEVTQTPSHQVTQMGQEVILRCVPISNHLYFYWYRQILGQKVEFLVSFYNNEISEKSEIFDDQFSVERPDGSNFTLKIRSTKLEDSAMYFCASSGETDAQTGANVLTFGAGSRLTVL.

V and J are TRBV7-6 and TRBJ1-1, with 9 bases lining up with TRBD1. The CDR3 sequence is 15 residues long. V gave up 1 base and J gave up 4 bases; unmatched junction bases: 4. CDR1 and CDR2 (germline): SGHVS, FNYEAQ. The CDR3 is CASSLEPGQGTEAFF. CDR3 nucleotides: TGTGCCAGCAGCTTAGAACCGGGACAGGGCACTGAAGCTTTCTTT.

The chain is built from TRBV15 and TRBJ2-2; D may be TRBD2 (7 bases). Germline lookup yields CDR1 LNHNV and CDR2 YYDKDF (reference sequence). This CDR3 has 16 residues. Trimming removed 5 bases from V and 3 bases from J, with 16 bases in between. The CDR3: CATSLRGGRDTGELFF. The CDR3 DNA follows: TGTGCCACCAGCCTGAGGGGGGGCCGGGACACCGGGGAGCTGTTTTTT.

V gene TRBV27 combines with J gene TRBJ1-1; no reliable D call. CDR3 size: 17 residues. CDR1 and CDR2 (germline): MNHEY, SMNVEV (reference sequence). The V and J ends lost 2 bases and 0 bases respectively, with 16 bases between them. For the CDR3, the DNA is TGTGCCAGCAGTTTAAGGTCCGGGAGATCAATGAACACTGAAGCTTTCTTT. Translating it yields CASSLRSGRSMNTEAFF.

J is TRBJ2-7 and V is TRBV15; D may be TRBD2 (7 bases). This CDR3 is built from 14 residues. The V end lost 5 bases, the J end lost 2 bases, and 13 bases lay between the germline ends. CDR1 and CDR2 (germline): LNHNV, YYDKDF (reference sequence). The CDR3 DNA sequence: TGTGCCACCAGCCTAGGGGGGGATACCTACGAGCAGTACTTC. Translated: CATSLGGDTYEQYF.

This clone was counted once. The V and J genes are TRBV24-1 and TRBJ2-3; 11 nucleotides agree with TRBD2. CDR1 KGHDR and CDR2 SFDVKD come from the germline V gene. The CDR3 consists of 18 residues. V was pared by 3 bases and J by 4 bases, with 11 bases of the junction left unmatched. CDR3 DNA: TGTGCCACCAGTGATCTGTGGAGTAGCGGGGGGGAGGCAGATACGCAGTATTTT. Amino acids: CATSDLWSSGGEADTQYF.

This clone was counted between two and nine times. The CDR3 here is CVRSFGTGGGPLSYEQYF. The CDR3 DNA is TGTGTCAGAAGCTTCGGGACGGGAGGGGGGCCCCTCTCCTACGAGCAGTACTTC. This sequence joins TRBV7-5 and TRBJ2-7; the table's D call, TRBD2, was not checked against the DNA. TRBV7-5 is labeled a pseudogene. The CDR3 runs 18 residues.

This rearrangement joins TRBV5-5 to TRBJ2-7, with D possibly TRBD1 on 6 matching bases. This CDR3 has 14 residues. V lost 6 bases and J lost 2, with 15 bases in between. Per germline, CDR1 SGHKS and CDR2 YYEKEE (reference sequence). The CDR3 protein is CASTRGAGAYEQYF. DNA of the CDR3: TGTGCCAGCACCCGGGGAGCAGGGGCCTACGAGCAGTACTTC. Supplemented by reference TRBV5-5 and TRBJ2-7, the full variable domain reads DAGVTQSPTHLIKTRGQQVTLRCSPISGHKSVSWYQQVLGQGPQFIFQYYEKEERGRGNFPDRFSARQFPNYSSELNVNALLLGDSALYLCASTRGAGAYEQYFGPGTRLTVT.

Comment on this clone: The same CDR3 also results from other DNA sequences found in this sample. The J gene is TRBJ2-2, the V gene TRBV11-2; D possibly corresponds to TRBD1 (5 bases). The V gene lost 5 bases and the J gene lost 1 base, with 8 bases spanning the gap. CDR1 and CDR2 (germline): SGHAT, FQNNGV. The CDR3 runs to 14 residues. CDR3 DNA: TGTGCCAGCAGCCGAAGGGGGAACACCGGGGAGCTGTTTTTT. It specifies CASSRRGNTGELFF.

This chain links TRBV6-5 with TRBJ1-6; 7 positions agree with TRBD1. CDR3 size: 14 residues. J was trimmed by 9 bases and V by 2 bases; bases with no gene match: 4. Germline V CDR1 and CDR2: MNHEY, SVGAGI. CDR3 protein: CASSYGTEVSPLHF. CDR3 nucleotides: TGTGCCAGCAGTTACGGGACAGAGGTTTCACCCCTCCACTTT.

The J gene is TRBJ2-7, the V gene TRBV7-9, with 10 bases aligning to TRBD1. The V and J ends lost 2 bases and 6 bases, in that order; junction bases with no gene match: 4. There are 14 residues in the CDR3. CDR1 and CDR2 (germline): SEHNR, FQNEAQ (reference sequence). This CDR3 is CASSLWDRGGEQYF. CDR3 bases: TGTGCCAGCAGCTTATGGGACAGGGGTGGCGAGCAGTACTTC.

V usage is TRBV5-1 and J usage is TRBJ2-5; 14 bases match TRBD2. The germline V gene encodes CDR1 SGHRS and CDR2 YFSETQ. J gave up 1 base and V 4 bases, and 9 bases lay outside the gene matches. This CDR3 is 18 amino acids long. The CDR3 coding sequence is TGCGCCAGCAGCCCCGGACTAGCGGGGGGAGAGGGCCAAGAGACCCAGTACTTC. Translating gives CASSPGLAGGEGQETQYF. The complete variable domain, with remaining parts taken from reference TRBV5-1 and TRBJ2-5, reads KAGVTQTPRYLIKTRGQQVTLSCSPISGHRSVSWYQQTPGQGLQFLFEYFSETQRNKGNFPGRFSGRQFSNSRSEMNVSTLELGDSALYLCASSPGLAGGEGQETQYFGPGTRLLVL.

CDR3 region: CASRSSDYSSYEQYF. CDR3 coding DNA: TGTGCCAGCAGGTCTAGCGACTACAGCTCCTACGAGCAGTACTTC. The gene calls are TRBV3-1 (or the pseudogene TRBV3-2) and TRBJ2-7, with a possible D match to TRBD2 (6 bases). The length of the CDR3 is 15 residues. From germline, CDR1 is LGHDT and CDR2 YNNKEL (reference sequence). Trimming cost V 6 bases and J 0 bases, with 15 bases left between them.

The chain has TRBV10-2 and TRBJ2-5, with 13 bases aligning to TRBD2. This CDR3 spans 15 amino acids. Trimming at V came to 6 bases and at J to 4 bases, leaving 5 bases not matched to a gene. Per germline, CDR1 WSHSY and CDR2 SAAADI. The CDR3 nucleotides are TGCGCCAGCAGCGGACTAGCGGGGGTGGGAGAGACCCAGTACTTC. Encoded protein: CASSGLAGVGETQYF.